Listed below are T cell receptor beta chains from one sample, sequenced in a study of shared clonotypes between healthy human individuals. Sequenced by immunoSEQ multiplex PCR; TCRdb stores in-frame clones only, minus some. The sample lists roughly 2.2 million clones, approximately 95% occurring once. The sequencing sample was made of naive CD4+ T cells from PBMCs. The receptors come from a man aged 18 to 35 in good health. Some clones in this sample may be carry-over from other donors' samples. The CDR3 runs from the conserved cysteine through the conserved F or W. Each record gives: J gene, V gene, D gene, clone size, CDR3 protein, CDR3 DNA. A D gene is named only where the DNA matches it firmly. Clone size is shown for a subset of rows, as once, few, many or a class of expanded clone.

>TRBJ2-7|TRBV5-6|-|-
CASSLWGNYEQYF
TGTGCCAGCAGCTTGTGGGGGAACTACGAGCAGTACTTC
>TRBJ1-1|TRBV5-1|-|once
CASSLAGMGTEAFF
TGCGCCAGCAGCTTGGCAGGGATGGGCACTGAAGCTTTCTTT
>TRBJ2-3|TRBV19|-|-
CASSTRGSTDTQYF
TGTGCCAGTAGTACCAGGGGCTCCACAGATACGCAGTATTTT
>TRBJ1-2|TRBV30|-|once
CAWSGAGNYGYTF
TGTGCCTGGAGTGGGGCGGGGAACTATGGCTACACCTTC
>TRBJ2-7|TRBV6-5|-|once
CASSPTTAYEQYF
TGTGCCAGCAGTCCGACTACCGCCTACGAGCAGTACTTC
>TRBJ2-3|TRBV5-1|TRBD2|once
CASSRGLAGSDTQYF
TGCGCCAGCAGCAGGGGACTAGCGGGATCAGATACGCAGTATTTT
>TRBJ2-7|TRBV28|TRBD1|-
CASSLSGTGSYEQYF
TGTGCCAGCAGTCTTTCCGGGACAGGGAGCTACGAGCAGTACTTC
>TRBJ1-5|TRBV27|-|-
CASSPRGANNQPQHF
TGTGCCAGCAGCCCCCGGGGGGCAAACAATCAGCCCCAGCATTTT
>TRBJ1-5|TRBV28|TRBD1|-
CASSSIKATGGMGQPQHF
TGTGCCAGCAGTTCGATTAAGGCGACAGGGGGAATGGGTCAGCCCCAGCATTTT
>TRBJ1-5|TRBV5-1|-|-
CASSLDLRGNQPQHF
TGCGCCAGCAGCTTGGACCTGCGGGGCAATCAGCCCCAGCATTTT
>TRBJ2-1|TRBV7-3|TRBD2|-
CASSLRTSGYNEQFF
TGTGCCAGCAGCTTAAGGACTAGCGGCTACAATGAGCAGTTCTTC
>TRBJ2-1|TRBV28|-|once
CASGGVYNEQFF
TGTGCCTCTGGAGGGGTCTACAATGAGCAGTTCTTC
>TRBJ1-2|TRBV28|-|-
CASSLVVGNAGYGYTF
TGTGCCAGCAGTTTAGTAGTCGGGAACGCGGGCTATGGCTACACCTTC
>TRBJ2-2|TRBV6-6|-|-
CASSYPRGVGTGELFF
TGTGCCAGCAGTTACCCCAGGGGAGTTGGGACCGGGGAGCTGTTTTTT
>TRBJ2-1|TRBV28|-|-
CASRNQAGGQGTNEQFF
TGTGCCAGCAGGAACCAGGCAGGAGGCCAGGGGACGAATGAGCAGTTCTTC
>TRBJ2-2|TRBV7-9|-|-
CASSRGGEGSGELFF
TGTGCCAGCAGCCGAGGCGGGGAAGGATCCGGGGAGCTGTTTTTT
>TRBJ2-1|TRBV5-6|-|-
CASSLVRQATYNEQFF
TGTGCCAGCAGCTTGGTGCGACAGGCGACGTACAATGAGCAGTTCTTC
>TRBJ1-5|TRBV28|-|-
CASSSPIRVLRDQPQHF
TGTGCCAGCAGTTCCCCGATCCGGGTCCTAAGGGATCAGCCCCAGCATTTT
>TRBJ2-1|TRBV5-1|-|-
CASSLGDRNEQFF
TGCGCCAGCAGCTTAGGGGATAGGAATGAGCAGTTCTTC
>TRBJ2-5|TRBV6-1|TRBD2|-
CASSEGTSGLQETQYF
TGTGCCAGCAGTGAAGGAACTAGCGGACTTCAAGAGACCCAGTACTTC
>TRBJ2-5|TRBV6-6|TRBD2|-
CASSLAGGSRETQYF
TGTGCCAGCAGTCTAGCGGGAGGGTCCCGAGAGACCCAGTACTTC
>TRBJ2-1|TRBV1|-|once
CTSSQESPAGGPHEQFF
TGCACCAGCAGCCAAGAAAGTCCAGCGGGAGGGCCCCATGAGCAGTTCTTC
>TRBJ1-1|TRBV6-1|-|-
CASSVKGNTEAFF
TGTGCCAGCAGTGTCAAGGGGAACACTGAAGCTTTCTTT
>TRBJ2-6|TRBV7-2|-|-
CASSLVASGANVLTF
TGTGCCAGCAGCTTAGTCGCCTCTGGGGCCAACGTCCTGACTTTC
>TRBJ2-7|TRBV5-1|-|-
CASSLSGSPYEQYF
TGCGCCAGCAGCTTATCGGGGTCCCCCTACGAGCAGTACTTC